This is a list of T cell receptor beta chains from one sample in a study of early T cells in non-severe SARS-CoV-2 infection. Via MiXCR, TCRdb re-called the 5' RACE reads, giving one row per CDR3 protein. The sample has some 60,000 distinct CDR3 sequences; over 9.5% are singletons. The sequences come from whole blood, collected at baseline. These receptor sequences come from an adult who was a healthcare worker with PCR-confirmed SARS-CoV-2 infection or an uninfected control (not recorded which). Both conserved end residues are part of each CDR3. The D gene is left open where the match is weak. The size field is filled for only some rows; it gives once, few, many or a size class.

CDR3 protein: CASSLRQGADTQYF
CDR3 DNA: TGTGCCAGCAGCTTGAGACAGGGGGCAGATACGCAGTATTTT
D gene: TRBD1
V gene: TRBV7-9
J gene: TRBJ2-3
clone size: -

CDR3 protein: CASSPGWGTSNQPQHF
CDR3 DNA: TGCGCCAGCAGCCCTGGATGGGGGACCTCTAATCAGCCCCAGCATTTT
D gene: -
V gene: TRBV5-1
J gene: TRBJ1-5
clone size: -

CDR3 protein: CSARAASYEQYF
CDR3 DNA: TGCAGTGCTAGAGCGGCCTCCTACGAGCAGTACTTC
D gene: -
V gene: TRBV20-1
J gene: TRBJ2-7
clone size: many

CDR3 protein: CASSLIGLSYEQYF
CDR3 DNA: TGTGCCAGCAGCTTAATCGGACTTTCCTACGAGCAGTACTTC
D gene: -
V gene: TRBV13
J gene: TRBJ2-7
clone size: -

CDR3 protein: CASSVGLGQETQYF
CDR3 DNA: TGTGCCAGCAGCGTAGGTCTGGGACAAGAGACCCAGTACTTC
D gene: -
V gene: TRBV9
J gene: TRBJ2-5
clone size: -

CDR3 protein: CSVVNPSRSPYNEQFF
CDR3 DNA: TGCAGCGTTGTCAACCCCTCACGGAGTCCCTACAATGAGCAGTTCTTC
D gene: -
V gene: TRBV29-1
J gene: TRBJ2-1
clone size: -

CDR3 protein: CASSFASGGTGELFF
CDR3 DNA: TGTGCCAGCAGTTTTGCTAGCGGGGGCACCGGGGAGCTGTTTTTT
D gene: TRBD2
V gene: TRBV27
J gene: TRBJ2-2
clone size: few

CDR3 protein: CASSPPGRGGYNEQFF
CDR3 DNA: TGTGCCAGCAGCCCCCCGGGAAGGGGGGGCTACAATGAGCAGTTCTTC
D gene: -
V gene: TRBV9
J gene: TRBJ2-1
clone size: many

CDR3 protein: CASSQDFSDQISTGELFF
CDR3 DNA: TGTGCCAGCAGCCAAGATTTTTCGGACCAAATCAGCACCGGGGAGCTGTTTTTT
D gene: -
V gene: TRBV4-2
J gene: TRBJ2-2
clone size: few

CDR3 protein: CASSQGRGTGELFF
CDR3 DNA: TGTGCCAGCAGCCAAGGGCGGGGAACCGGGGAGCTGTTTTTT
D gene: -
V gene: TRBV28
J gene: TRBJ2-2
clone size: few

CDR3 protein: CASSTGLAGSYNEQFF
CDR3 DNA: TGTGCCAGCAGTACAGGACTAGCGGGGTCCTACAATGAGCAGTTCTTC
D gene: TRBD2
V gene: TRBV27
J gene: TRBJ2-1
clone size: -

CDR3 protein: CASSFYTEAFF
CDR3 DNA: TGTGCCAGCAGTTTCTACACTGAAGCTTTCTTT
D gene: -
V gene: TRBV2
J gene: TRBJ1-1
clone size: -

CDR3 protein: CASSLGDEGAFF
CDR3 DNA: TGTGCCAGCAGTTTAGGCGATGAAGGAGCTTTCTTT
D gene: -
V gene: TRBV12-3/TRBV12-4
J gene: TRBJ1-1
clone size: -

CDR3 protein: CASSLPGTGTEAFF
CDR3 DNA: TGTGCCAGCAGCCTCCCCGGGACTGGCACTGAAGCTTTCTTT
D gene: -
V gene: TRBV3-1
J gene: TRBJ1-1
clone size: few

CDR3 protein: CAISEGGRDEQFF
CDR3 DNA: TGTGCCATCAGTGAGGGGGGGAGAGATGAGCAGTTCTTC
D gene: -
V gene: TRBV10-3
J gene: TRBJ2-1
clone size: -

CDR3 protein: CSARSKQRGAAYGYTF
CDR3 DNA: TGCAGTGCTAGATCGAAACAACGGGGGGCCGCCTATGGCTACACCTTC
D gene: -
V gene: TRBV20-1
J gene: TRBJ1-2
clone size: few

CDR3 protein: CASSSDRGSYNEQFF
CDR3 DNA: TGTGCCAGCAGTTCGGACAGGGGATCGTACAATGAGCAGTTCTTC
D gene: TRBD1
V gene: TRBV6-2/TRBV6-3
J gene: TRBJ2-1
clone size: few

CDR3 protein: CASSKGQYEQYF
CDR3 DNA: TGTGCCAGCAGCAAGGGTCAGTACGAGCAGTACTTC
D gene: -
V gene: TRBV7-2
J gene: TRBJ2-7
clone size: few

CDR3 protein: CASSPRSGDNYGYTF
CDR3 DNA: TGTGCCAGCTCACCACGGTCAGGGGATAACTATGGCTACACCTTC
D gene: -
V gene: TRBV18
J gene: TRBJ1-2
clone size: few

CDR3 protein: CASSEAPEGEQFF
CDR3 DNA: TGTGCCAGCAGTGAGGCCCCCGAGGGGGAGCAGTTCTTC
D gene: -
V gene: TRBV6-1
J gene: TRBJ2-1
clone size: few

CDR3 protein: CSATWTSGSSYNEQFF
CDR3 DNA: TGCAGTGCCACTTGGACTAGCGGGAGCTCCTACAATGAGCAGTTCTTC
D gene: TRBD2
V gene: TRBV20-1
J gene: TRBJ2-1
clone size: many

CDR3 protein: CASSPGGGNTGELFF
CDR3 DNA: TGTGCCAGCAGTCCAGGGGGAGGGAACACCGGGGAGCTGTTTTTT
D gene: -
V gene: TRBV12-3/TRBV12-4
J gene: TRBJ2-2
clone size: -

CDR3 protein: CASSFGTSGGANEQFF
CDR3 DNA: TGTGCCAGCAGTTTCGGGACTAGCGGAGGGGCGAATGAGCAGTTCTTC
D gene: TRBD2
V gene: TRBV12-3/TRBV12-4
J gene: TRBJ2-1
clone size: -

CDR3 protein: CATSDLPGSGGDEQFF
CDR3 DNA: TGTGCCACCAGTGATTTGCCTGGATCCGGAGGCGATGAGCAGTTCTTC
D gene: -
V gene: TRBV24-1
J gene: TRBJ2-1
clone size: few

CDR3 protein: CASGFKRGEQETQYF
CDR3 DNA: TGTGCTAGTGGTTTTAAGCGGGGGGAACAAGAGACCCAGTACTTC
D gene: TRBD2
V gene: TRBV12-5
J gene: TRBJ2-5
clone size: -

CDR3 protein: CSARVGSMNTEAFF
CDR3 DNA: TGCAGTGCTAGAGTAGGCAGCATGAACACTGAAGCTTTCTTT
D gene: -
V gene: TRBV20-1
J gene: TRBJ1-1
clone size: many

CDR3 protein: CASSLVLASNEQFF
CDR3 DNA: TGTGCCAGCAGCTTAGTCCTAGCTAGTAATGAGCAGTTCTTC
D gene: -
V gene: TRBV7-8
J gene: TRBJ2-1
clone size: few

CDR3 protein: CASSRIRASNQPQHF
CDR3 DNA: TGTGCCAGCAGCCGCATAAGGGCTAGCAATCAGCCCCAGCATTTT
D gene: -
V gene: TRBV27
J gene: TRBJ1-5
clone size: -

CDR3 protein: CASSRETGHQETQYF
CDR3 DNA: TGTGCCAGCAGCCGAGAGACAGGACACCAAGAGACCCAGTACTTC
D gene: -
V gene: TRBV5-4
J gene: TRBJ2-5
clone size: -

CDR3 protein: CATSDRNVYEQFF
CDR3 DNA: TGTGCCACCAGTGACCGGAATGTCTATGAGCAGTTCTTC
D gene: -
V gene: TRBV24-1
J gene: TRBJ2-1
clone size: many

CDR3 protein: CASSPQTVYEQYF
CDR3 DNA: TGTGCCAGCAGCCCCCAGACAGTATACGAGCAGTACTTC
D gene: -
V gene: TRBV14
J gene: TRBJ2-7
clone size: few

CDR3 protein: CASTGGYEQYF
CDR3 DNA: TGCGCCAGCACAGGAGGGTACGAGCAGTACTTC
D gene: -
V gene: TRBV5-1
J gene: TRBJ2-7
clone size: -

CDR3 protein: CASSQPWNQPQHF
CDR3 DNA: TGTGCCAGCAGCCAACCGTGGAATCAGCCCCAGCATTTT
D gene: -
V gene: TRBV14
J gene: TRBJ1-5
clone size: -

CDR3 protein: CSAGPTGNYGYTF
CDR3 DNA: TGCAGCGCTGGCCCGACAGGAAACTATGGCTACACCTTC
D gene: -
V gene: TRBV29-1
J gene: TRBJ1-2
clone size: -

CDR3 protein: CSVDPGYNEQFF
CDR3 DNA: TGCAGCGTTGATCCCGGTTACAATGAGCAGTTCTTC
D gene: -
V gene: TRBV29-1
J gene: TRBJ2-1
clone size: many

CDR3 protein: CASSPGKGFNTGELFF
CDR3 DNA: TGTGCCAGCAGCCCAGGAAAGGGCTTTAACACCGGGGAGCTGTTTTTT
D gene: -
V gene: TRBV4-2
J gene: TRBJ2-2
clone size: many

CDR3 protein: CAISGTGTGALTYGYTF
CDR3 DNA: TGTGCCATCAGTGGAACCGGGACAGGCGCTCTTACCTATGGCTACACCTTC
D gene: TRBD1
V gene: TRBV10-3
J gene: TRBJ1-2
clone size: -

CDR3 protein: CASRLAGDSDTQYF
CDR3 DNA: TGCGCCAGCAGACTAGCGGGAGACTCAGATACGCAGTATTTT
D gene: TRBD2
V gene: TRBV10-2
J gene: TRBJ2-3
clone size: -

CDR3 protein: CASSLTSGGTGELFF
CDR3 DNA: TGTGCCAGCAGTTTAACTAGCGGAGGGACCGGGGAGCTGTTTTTT
D gene: TRBD2
V gene: TRBV27
J gene: TRBJ2-2
clone size: few

CDR3 protein: CSARTSLHYNEQFF
CDR3 DNA: TGCAGTGCTAGGACTAGCCTACACTACAATGAGCAGTTCTTC
D gene: TRBD2
V gene: TRBV20-1
J gene: TRBJ2-1
clone size: -

CDR3 protein: CAISEWGGASTDTQYF
CDR3 DNA: TGTGCCATCAGTGAGTGGGGTGGAGCAAGCACAGATACGCAGTATTTT
D gene: -
V gene: TRBV10-3
J gene: TRBJ2-3
clone size: few

CDR3 protein: CASGTSLIREQFF
CDR3 DNA: TGTGCCAGCGGGACTAGTTTAATTCGGGAGCAGTTCTTC
D gene: TRBD2
V gene: TRBV7-9
J gene: TRBJ2-1
clone size: -

CDR3 protein: CAISESGYGGRAGTDTQYF
CDR3 DNA: TGTGCCATCAGTGAGTCGGGTTATGGCGGGAGGGCCGGCACAGATACGCAGTATTTT
D gene: TRBD2
V gene: TRBV10-3
J gene: TRBJ2-3
clone size: many

CDR3 protein: CASSGGLVGEQFF
CDR3 DNA: TGTGCCAGCAGTGGCGGACTAGTAGGTGAGCAGTTCTTC
D gene: TRBD2
V gene: TRBV6-1
J gene: TRBJ2-1
clone size: -

CDR3 protein: CAWSKGEKHYEQYF
CDR3 DNA: TGTGCCTGGAGTAAGGGGGAGAAGCATTACGAGCAGTACTTC
D gene: -
V gene: TRBV30
J gene: TRBJ2-7
clone size: -

CDR3 protein: CASSLASRLAGQQYF
CDR3 DNA: TGTGCCAGCAGCTTAGCATCACGACTAGCGGGGCAGCAGTACTTC
D gene: TRBD2
V gene: TRBV7-2
J gene: TRBJ2-7
clone size: many

CDR3 protein: CSARDLEGERETQYF
CDR3 DNA: TGCAGTGCTAGAGATCTCGAGGGGGAGAGGGAGACCCAGTACTTC
D gene: -
V gene: TRBV20-1
J gene: TRBJ2-5
clone size: -

CDR3 protein: CASSDRANYYEQYF
CDR3 DNA: TGTGCCAGCAGTGACAGGGCGAACTACTACGAGCAGTACTTC
D gene: -
V gene: TRBV6-1
J gene: TRBJ2-7
clone size: -

CDR3 protein: CASKRDRVLWNTEAFF
CDR3 DNA: TGCGCCAGCAAAAGGGACAGGGTATTATGGAACACTGAAGCTTTCTTT
D gene: TRBD1
V gene: TRBV4-3
J gene: TRBJ1-1
clone size: many

CDR3 protein: CASSLVQGQETQYF
CDR3 DNA: TGTGCCAGCAGCTTAGTACAGGGCCAAGAGACCCAGTACTTC
D gene: -
V gene: TRBV7-9
J gene: TRBJ2-5
clone size: -

CDR3 protein: CASSKTTGVGEQYF
CDR3 DNA: TGTGCCAGCAGTAAGACTACAGGTGTGGGCGAGCAGTACTTC
D gene: -
V gene: TRBV27
J gene: TRBJ2-7
clone size: -

CDR3 protein: CASSPPSAKNIQYF
CDR3 DNA: TGTGCCAGCTCACCCCCTAGCGCCAAAAACATTCAGTACTTC
D gene: -
V gene: TRBV18
J gene: TRBJ2-4
clone size: -

CDR3 protein: CASGGRTNTGELFF
CDR3 DNA: TGCGCCAGCGGGGGACGAACGAACACCGGGGAGCTGTTTTTT
D gene: -
V gene: TRBV10-2
J gene: TRBJ2-2
clone size: many

CDR3 protein: CASSKNPQENTEAFF
CDR3 DNA: TGTGCCAGCAGCAAAAACCCTCAAGAGAACACTGAAGCTTTCTTT
D gene: -
V gene: TRBV21-1
J gene: TRBJ1-1
clone size: many

CDR3 protein: CASSLNWGTETQYF
CDR3 DNA: TGTGCCAGCAGTTTAAATTGGGGGACAGAGACCCAGTACTTC
D gene: -
V gene: TRBV12-3/TRBV12-4
J gene: TRBJ2-5
clone size: -

CDR3 protein: CASSQGLDYEQYF
CDR3 DNA: TGTGCCAGCAGCCAGGGACTAGACTACGAGCAGTACTTC
D gene: TRBD2
V gene: TRBV4-2
J gene: TRBJ2-7
clone size: many